The 3 T cell receptor beta chains below all came from one sample that was sequenced in a study of response to subunit inactivated influenza vaccine. TCRdb used MiXCR to reprocess the RT-PCR reads, holding one entry per CDR3 protein. The sample lists 550,000 to 800,000 distinct CDR3 sequences, around 16% occurring once. Source: PBMCs from blood, taken 11 to 12 days after vaccination. Source of these receptors: a man aged 45 to 65 who received an inactivated influenza vaccine.

This clonotype showed up just a few times. The gene calls are TRBV6-2 or TRBV6-3 and TRBJ1-1; 8 bases line up with TRBD1. The trim removed 6 bases at V and 9 bases at J, leaving 18 bases unmatched. Germline values: CDR1 MNHEY, CDR2 SVGEGT. The CDR3 runs 16 residues. CDR3 DNA: TGTGCCAGCAGACATACCGGGACAGGAAACTATTTGAAAGCTTTCTTT. Its protein is CASRHTGTGNYLKAFF.

This clonotype was counted a few times. This chain uses TRBV20-1 with TRBJ2-3, with TRBD2 matching 10 bases. The CDR3 is made up of 14 amino acids. CDR1 and CDR2 (germline): DFQATT, SNEGSKA (reference sequence). With V trimmed by 6 bases and J by 5 bases, 8 bases remained unmatched. Here the CDR3 reads CSAPLAGGVDTQYF. DNA of the CDR3: TGCAGTGCGCCTTTAGCGGGAGGAGTAGATACGCAGTATTTT.

The chain employs TRBV27 and TRBJ2-7; D unclear. In germline, CDR1 is MNHEY, CDR2 SMNVEV (reference sequence). The germline V and J ends were trimmed by 5 bases and 3 bases, with 11 bases remaining between them. This CDR3 is 13 amino acids long. CDR3 DNA sequence: TGTGCCAGCAGTGGGATCTGGGGCTACGAGCAGTACTTC. Translating it yields CASSGIWGYEQYF.